Ten or more counts support the clone carrying this T cell receptor (beta chain). What it binds is unknown. This sample was included in a study of early T cells in non-severe SARS-CoV-2 infection. For the study at large: Sequencing of unsorted whole blood was done on bulk RNA, leaving chains unpaired.

Study conclusions and caveats: Sequences matched to VDJdb favored anti-spike CD8 responses, while private and CD4 specificities were missed.

This CDR3 is built from 16 residues. V was trimmed by 3 bases and J by 2 bases, leaving 14 bases between them. Germline loops: CDR1 KGHSH, CDR2 LQKENI. Individual cDNA molecules carried attached unique molecular identifiers. TCRdb fed the 5' RACE reads into MiXCR, producing one record per CDR3 protein. This table has tens of thousands of distinct CDR3 sequences, 13% appearing once. The chain has TRBV18 and TRBJ1-5, with unresolved D. The receptor's source is an adult who was a healthcare worker with PCR-confirmed SARS-CoV-2 infection or an uninfected control (not recorded which). The specimen was whole blood. CDR3 residues: CASSPDLERGNQPQHF. In DNA form, the CDR3 reads TGTGCCAGCTCACCTGATTTAGAACGGGGCAATCAGCCCCAGCATTTT.